This T cell receptor (beta chain) was found in a study of memory CD4+ T cells and cytomegalovirus serostatus. Points from the study as a whole: CMV serostatus prediction reached median AUC about 0.96, or 0.93 with US-trained model. Of around 160 reported CMV TCRbeta sequences, around 62 were found in memory CD4+ repertoires.

For this clone: Its antigen remains unknown.

Original handling: Out-of-frame sequences were removed, leaving roughly 2.1 million distinct TCRbeta sequences. The table came from immunoSEQ multiplex PCR; TCRdb's copy has only in-frame clones and leaves some out. V, J and clone size derive from that table, while D and trimming were established from the DNA sequence. The data contain tens of thousands of clones, approximately 80% of them seen just once; the ten biggest clones take up around 4.3%. Single viable CD3+CD4+CD8-CD45RO+ cells were sorted as the memory CD4+ T cells. V shed 3 bases and J 5 bases; nucleotides not matched to a gene: 16. The CDR3 is 17 residues long. Per the germline V gene, CDR1 is GTSNPN and CDR2 is SVGIG (reference sequence).

Sequencing input: memory CD4+ T cells from blood. This receptor was identified in an adult in good health and CMV-seropositive. V and J are TRBV30 and TRBJ2-1; 7 bases align to TRBD1. As DNA, the CDR3 is TGTGCCTGGAGCTTACCCACCAGGGGGAGAGGGGACAATGAGCAGTTCTTC. This gives the protein CAWSLPTRGRGDNEQFF.